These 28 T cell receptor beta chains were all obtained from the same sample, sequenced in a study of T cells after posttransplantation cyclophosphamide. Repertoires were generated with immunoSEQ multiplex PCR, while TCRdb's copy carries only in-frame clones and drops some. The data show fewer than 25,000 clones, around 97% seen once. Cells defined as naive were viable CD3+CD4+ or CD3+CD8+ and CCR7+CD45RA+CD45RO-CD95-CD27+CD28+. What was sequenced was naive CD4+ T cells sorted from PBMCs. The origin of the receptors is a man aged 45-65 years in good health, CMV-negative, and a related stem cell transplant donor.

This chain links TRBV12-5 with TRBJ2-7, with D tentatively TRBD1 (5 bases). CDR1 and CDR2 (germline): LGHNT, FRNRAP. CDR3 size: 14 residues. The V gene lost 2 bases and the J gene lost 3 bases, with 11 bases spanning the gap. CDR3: CASGLYVDSYEQYF. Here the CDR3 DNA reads TGTGCTAGTGGTTTGTACGTAGACAGCTACGAGCAGTACTTC.

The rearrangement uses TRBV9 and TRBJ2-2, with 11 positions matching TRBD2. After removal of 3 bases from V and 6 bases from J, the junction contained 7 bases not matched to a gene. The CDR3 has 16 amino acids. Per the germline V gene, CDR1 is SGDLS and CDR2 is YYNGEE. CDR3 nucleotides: TGTGCCAGCAGCGACTATCTAGCGGGGGGCTCCGGGGAGCTGTTTTTT. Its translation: CASSDYLAGGSGELFF. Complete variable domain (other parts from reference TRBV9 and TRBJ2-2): DSGVTQTPKHLITATGQRVTLRCSPRSGDLSVYWYQQSLDQGLQFLIQYYNGEERAKGNILERFSAQQFPDLHSELNLSSLELGDSALYFCASSDYLAGGSGELFFGEGSRLTVL.

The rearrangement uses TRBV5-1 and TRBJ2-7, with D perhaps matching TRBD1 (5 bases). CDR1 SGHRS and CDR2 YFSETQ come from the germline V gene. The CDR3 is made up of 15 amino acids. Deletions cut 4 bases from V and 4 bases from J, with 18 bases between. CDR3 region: CASSATLGLKYEQYF. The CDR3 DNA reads TGCGCCAGCAGCGCTACTCTGGGGCTTAAGTACGAGCAGTACTTC.

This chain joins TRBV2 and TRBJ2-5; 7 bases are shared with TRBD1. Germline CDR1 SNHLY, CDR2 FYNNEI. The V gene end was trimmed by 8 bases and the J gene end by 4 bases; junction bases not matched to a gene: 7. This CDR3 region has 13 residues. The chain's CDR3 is CASGDTGVETQYF. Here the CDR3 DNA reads TGTGCCAGCGGCGACACAGGGGTAGAGACCCAGTACTTC.

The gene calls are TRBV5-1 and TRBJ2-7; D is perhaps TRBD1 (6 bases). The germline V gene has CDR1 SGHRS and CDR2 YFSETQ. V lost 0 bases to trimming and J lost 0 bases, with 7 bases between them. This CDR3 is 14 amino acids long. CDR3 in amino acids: CASSLAGDSYEQYF. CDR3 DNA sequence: TGCGCCAGCAGCTTGGCAGGGGACTCCTACGAGCAGTACTTC.

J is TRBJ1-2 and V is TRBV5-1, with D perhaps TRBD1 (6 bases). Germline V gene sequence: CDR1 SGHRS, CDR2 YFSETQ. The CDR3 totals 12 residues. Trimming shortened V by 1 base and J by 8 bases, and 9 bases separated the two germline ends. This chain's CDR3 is CASSLFQGGYTF. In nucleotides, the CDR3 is TGCGCCAGCAGCTTGTTTCAGGGGGGCTACACCTTC.

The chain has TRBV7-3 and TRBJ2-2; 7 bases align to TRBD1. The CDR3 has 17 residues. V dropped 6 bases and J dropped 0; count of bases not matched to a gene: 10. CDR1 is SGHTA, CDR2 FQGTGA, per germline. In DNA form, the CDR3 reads TGTGCCAGCAGTCCCTTTTTCGGACAGGCGAACACCGGGGAGCTGTTTTTT. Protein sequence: CASSPFFGQANTGELFF.

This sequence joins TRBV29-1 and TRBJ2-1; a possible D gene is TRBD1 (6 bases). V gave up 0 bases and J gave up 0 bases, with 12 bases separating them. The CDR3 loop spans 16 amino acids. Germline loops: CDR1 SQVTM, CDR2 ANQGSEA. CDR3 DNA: TGCAGCGTTGAAGATGGGGGACACCGCTCCTACAATGAGCAGTTCTTC. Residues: CSVEDGGHRSYNEQFF.

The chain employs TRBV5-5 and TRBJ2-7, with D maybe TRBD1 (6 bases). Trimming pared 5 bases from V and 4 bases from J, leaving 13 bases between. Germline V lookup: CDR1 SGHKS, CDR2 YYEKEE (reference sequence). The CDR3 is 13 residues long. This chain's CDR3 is CASSYNRVYEQYF. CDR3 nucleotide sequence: TGTGCCAGCAGTTATAACAGGGTTTACGAGCAGTACTTC.

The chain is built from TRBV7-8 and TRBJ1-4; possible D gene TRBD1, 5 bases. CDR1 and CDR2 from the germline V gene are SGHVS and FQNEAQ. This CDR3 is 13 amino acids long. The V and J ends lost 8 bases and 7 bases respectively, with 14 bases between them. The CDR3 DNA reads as TGTGCCAGCCGTAGGAGGGGTGGTGAAAAACTGTTTTTT. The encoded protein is CASRRRGGEKLFF. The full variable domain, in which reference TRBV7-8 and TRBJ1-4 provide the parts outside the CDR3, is GAGVSQSPRYKVAKRGQDVALRCDPISGHVSLFWYQQALGQGPEFLTYFQNEAQLDKSGLPSDRFFAERPEGSVSTLKIQRTQQEDSAVYLCASRRRGGEKLFFGSGTQLSVL.

CDR3 amino acids: CASSFTGRVGELFF. The CDR3 DNA reads TGTGCCAGCAGCTTTACAGGGCGTGTCGGGGAGCTGTTTTTT. The rearrangement uses TRBV6-6 and TRBJ2-2; tentatively, D is TRBD1 (6 bases). V lost 6 bases to trimming and J lost 7 bases, with 15 bases between them. The CDR3 totals 14 residues. From germline, CDR1 is MNHNY and CDR2 SVGAGI (reference sequence).

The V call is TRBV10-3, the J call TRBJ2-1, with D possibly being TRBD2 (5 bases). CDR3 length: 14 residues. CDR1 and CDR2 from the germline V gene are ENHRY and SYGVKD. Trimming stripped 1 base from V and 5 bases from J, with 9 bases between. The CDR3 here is CAISEYMEDNEQFF. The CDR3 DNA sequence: TGTGCCATCAGTGAGTACATGGAGGACAATGAGCAGTTCTTC.

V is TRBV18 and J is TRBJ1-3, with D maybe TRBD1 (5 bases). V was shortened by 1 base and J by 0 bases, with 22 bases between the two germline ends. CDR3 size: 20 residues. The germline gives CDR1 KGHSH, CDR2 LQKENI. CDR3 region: CASSPRYNVAGLISGNTIYF. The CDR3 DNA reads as TGTGCCAGCTCACCACGGTACAACGTGGCAGGGCTGATCTCTGGAAACACCATATATTTT.

The chain's CDR3 is CASSQTSATGSDRNGYTF. The DNA for the CDR3 is TGCGCCAGCAGCCAAACCTCGGCGACAGGGTCGGATCGGAATGGCTACACCTTC. The chain is built from TRBV4-1 and TRBJ1-2, with TRBD1 matching over 7 bases. Germline trimming cut 2 bases from V and 6 bases from J; bases unmatched to any gene: 18. CDR1 and CDR2 (germline): MGHRA, YSYEKL. There are 18 residues in the CDR3.

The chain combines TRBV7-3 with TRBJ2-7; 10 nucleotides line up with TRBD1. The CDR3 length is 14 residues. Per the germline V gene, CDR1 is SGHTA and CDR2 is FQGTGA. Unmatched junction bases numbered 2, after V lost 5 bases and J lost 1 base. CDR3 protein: CASSRDRGSYEQYF. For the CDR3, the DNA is TGTGCCAGCAGCCGGGACAGGGGTTCCTACGAGCAGTACTTC. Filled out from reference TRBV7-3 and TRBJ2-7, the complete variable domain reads GAGVSQTPSNKVTEKGKYVELRCDPISGHTALYWYRQSLGQGPEFLIYFQGTGAADDSGLPNDRFFAVRPEGSVSTLKIQRTERGDSAVYLCASSRDRGSYEQYFGPGTRLTVT.

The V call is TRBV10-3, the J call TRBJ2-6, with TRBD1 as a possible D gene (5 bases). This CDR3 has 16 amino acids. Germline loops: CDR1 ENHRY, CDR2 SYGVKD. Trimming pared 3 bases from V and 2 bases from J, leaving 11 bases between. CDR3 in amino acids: CAISERQLAGANVLTF. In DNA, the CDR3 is TGTGCCATCAGTGAAAGACAGCTTGCTGGGGCCAACGTCCTGACTTTC.

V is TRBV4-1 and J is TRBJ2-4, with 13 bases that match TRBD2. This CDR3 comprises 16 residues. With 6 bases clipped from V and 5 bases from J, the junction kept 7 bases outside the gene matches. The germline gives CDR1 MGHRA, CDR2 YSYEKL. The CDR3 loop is CASRKLAGGPQNIQYF. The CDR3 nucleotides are TGCGCCAGCAGAAAACTAGCGGGAGGGCCCCAAAACATTCAGTACTTC.

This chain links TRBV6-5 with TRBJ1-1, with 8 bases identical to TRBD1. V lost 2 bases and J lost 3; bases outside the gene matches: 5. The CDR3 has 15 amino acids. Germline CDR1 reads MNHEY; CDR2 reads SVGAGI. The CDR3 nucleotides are TGTGCCAGCAGTTACCAAACAGGGGGTTACACTGAAGCTTTCTTT. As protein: CASSYQTGGYTEAFF.

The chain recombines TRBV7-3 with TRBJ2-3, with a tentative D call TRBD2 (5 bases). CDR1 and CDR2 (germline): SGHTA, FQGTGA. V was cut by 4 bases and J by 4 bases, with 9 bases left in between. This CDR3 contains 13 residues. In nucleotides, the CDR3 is TGTGCCAGCAGCTCGAGGGCAGCAGATACGCAGTATTTT. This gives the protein CASSSRAADTQYF.

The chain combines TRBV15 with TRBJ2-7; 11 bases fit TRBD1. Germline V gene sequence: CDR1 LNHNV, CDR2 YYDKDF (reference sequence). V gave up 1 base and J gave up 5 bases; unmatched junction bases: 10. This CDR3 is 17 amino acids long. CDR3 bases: TGTGCCACCAGCAGAGCCTTGATCGGGGACAGGGGGAACGAGCAGTACTTC. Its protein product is CATSRALIGDRGNEQYF. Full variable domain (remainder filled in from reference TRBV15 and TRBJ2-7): DAMVIQNPRYQVTQFGKPVTLSCSQTLNHNVMYWYQQKSSQAPKLLFHYYDKDFNNEADTPDNFQSRRPNTSFCFLDIRSPGLGDTAMYLCATSRALIGDRGNEQYFGPGTRLTVT.

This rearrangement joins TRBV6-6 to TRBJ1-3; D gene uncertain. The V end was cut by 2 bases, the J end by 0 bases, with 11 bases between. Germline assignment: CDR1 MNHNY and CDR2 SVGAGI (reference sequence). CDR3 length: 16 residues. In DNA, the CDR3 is TGTGCCAGCAGTTACGACGGGAATCTCTCTGGAAACACCATATATTTT. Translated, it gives CASSYDGNLSGNTIYF.

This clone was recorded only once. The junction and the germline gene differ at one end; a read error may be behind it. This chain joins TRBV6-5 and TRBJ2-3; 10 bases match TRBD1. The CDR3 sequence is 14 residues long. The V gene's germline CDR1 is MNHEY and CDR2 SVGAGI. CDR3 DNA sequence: TGTGCCAGCAAGAGACAGGGGGCCACAGGTACGCAGTATTTT. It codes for CASKRQGATGTQYF.

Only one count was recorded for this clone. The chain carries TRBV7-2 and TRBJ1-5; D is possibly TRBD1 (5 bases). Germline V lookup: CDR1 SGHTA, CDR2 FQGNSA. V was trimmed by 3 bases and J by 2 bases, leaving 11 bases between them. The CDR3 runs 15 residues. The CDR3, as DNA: TGTGCCAGCAGCTTTGGGTCGGGGGGCAATCAGCCCCAGCATTTT. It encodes CASSFGSGGNQPQHF.

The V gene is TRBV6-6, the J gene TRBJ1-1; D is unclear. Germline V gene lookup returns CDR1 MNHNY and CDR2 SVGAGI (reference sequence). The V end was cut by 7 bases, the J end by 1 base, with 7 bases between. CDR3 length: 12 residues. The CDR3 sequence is CASTKQNTEAFF. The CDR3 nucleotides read TGTGCCAGCACGAAACAGAACACTGAAGCTTTCTTT.

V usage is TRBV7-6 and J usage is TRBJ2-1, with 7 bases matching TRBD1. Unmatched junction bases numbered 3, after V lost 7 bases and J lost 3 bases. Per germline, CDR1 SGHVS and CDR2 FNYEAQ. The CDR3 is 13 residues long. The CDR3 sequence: CASKRDSYNEQFF. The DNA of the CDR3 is TGTGCCAGCAAACGGGACAGCTACAATGAGCAGTTCTTC.

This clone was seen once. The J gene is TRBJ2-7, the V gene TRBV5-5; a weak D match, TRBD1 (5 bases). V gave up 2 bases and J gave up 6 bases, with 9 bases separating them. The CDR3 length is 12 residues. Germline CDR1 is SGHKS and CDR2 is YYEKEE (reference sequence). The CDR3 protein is CASSFRQSEQYF. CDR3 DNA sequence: TGTGCCAGCAGCTTTAGACAGAGCGAGCAGTACTTC.

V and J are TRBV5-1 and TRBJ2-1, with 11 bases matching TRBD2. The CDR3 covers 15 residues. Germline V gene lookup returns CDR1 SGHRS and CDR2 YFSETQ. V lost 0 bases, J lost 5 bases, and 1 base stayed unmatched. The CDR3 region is CASSLETSGNNEQFF. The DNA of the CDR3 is TGCGCCAGCAGCTTGGAGACTAGCGGGAACAATGAGCAGTTCTTC.

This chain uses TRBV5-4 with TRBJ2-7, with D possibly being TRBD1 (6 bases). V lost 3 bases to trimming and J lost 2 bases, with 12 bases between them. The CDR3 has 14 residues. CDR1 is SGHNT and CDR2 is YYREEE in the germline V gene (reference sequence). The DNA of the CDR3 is TGTGCCAGCAGCTCCACAGGGCACACCTACGAGCAGTACTTC. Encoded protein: CASSSTGHTYEQYF.